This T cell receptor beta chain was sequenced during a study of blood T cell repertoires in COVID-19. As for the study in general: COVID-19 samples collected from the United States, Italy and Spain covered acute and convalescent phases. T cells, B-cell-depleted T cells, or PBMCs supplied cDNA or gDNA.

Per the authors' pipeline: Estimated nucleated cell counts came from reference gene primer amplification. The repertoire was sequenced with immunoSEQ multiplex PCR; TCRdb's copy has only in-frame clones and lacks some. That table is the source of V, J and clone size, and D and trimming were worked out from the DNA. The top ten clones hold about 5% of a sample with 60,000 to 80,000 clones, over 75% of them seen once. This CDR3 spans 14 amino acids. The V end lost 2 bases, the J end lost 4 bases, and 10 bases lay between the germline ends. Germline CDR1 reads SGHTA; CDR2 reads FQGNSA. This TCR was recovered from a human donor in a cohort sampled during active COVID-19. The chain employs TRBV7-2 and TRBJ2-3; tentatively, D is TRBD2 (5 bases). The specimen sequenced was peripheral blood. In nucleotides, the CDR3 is TGTGCCAGCAGCTTACTCACTAGATCAGATACGCAGTATTTT. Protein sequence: CASSLLTRSDTQYF. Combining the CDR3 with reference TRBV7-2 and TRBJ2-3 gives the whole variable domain GAGVSQSPSNKVTEKGKDVELRCDPISGHTALYWYRQSLGQGLEFLIYFQGNSAPDKSGLPSDRFSAERTGGSVSTLTIQRTQQEDSAVYLCASSLLTRSDTQYFGPGTRLTVL.